This passage covers 13 T cell receptor beta chains from one sample sequenced in a study of blood T cell repertoires in COVID-19. Method: immunoSEQ multiplex PCR; TCRdb's copy keeps in-frame clones and lacks some. The data hold 95,000 to 150,000 clones, with 80% observed a single time. Sequencing input: peripheral blood. The receptors were sampled from a man aged 55 to 70 with active or convalescent COVID-19.

The chain has TRBV5-1 and TRBJ2-5, with D tentatively TRBD1 (5 bases). The V end lost 6 bases, the J end lost 2 bases, and 14 bases lay between the germline ends. The germline V gene has CDR1 SGHRS and CDR2 YFSETQ. This CDR3 has 14 amino acids. The CDR3 loop is CASKPQGRQETQYF. For the CDR3, the DNA is TGCGCCAGCAAGCCTCAGGGAAGACAAGAGACCCAGTACTTC.

This sequence joins TRBV28 and TRBJ1-2, with D perhaps matching TRBD1 (5 bases). Trimming stripped 7 bases from V and 5 bases from J, with 8 bases between. CDR3 size: 11 residues. Germline CDR1 MDHEN, CDR2 SYDVKM. CDR3 residues: CASTPGYGYTF. The CDR3 DNA reads as TGTGCCAGCACCCCAGGGTATGGCTACACCTTC.

This chain links TRBV11-2 with TRBJ2-3; D ambiguous. V was clipped by 1 base and J by 4 bases, with 9 bases between them. This CDR3 region has 14 residues. Per germline, CDR1 SGHAT and CDR2 FQNNGV. The CDR3 DNA is TGTGCCAGCAGCTTAGGCGGAGTCGCAGATACGCAGTATTTT. This codes for CASSLGGVADTQYF.

The genes are TRBV15 and TRBJ1-1, with 7 bases fitting TRBD1. The V gene end was trimmed by 5 bases and the J gene end by 2 bases; junction bases not matched to a gene: 5. This CDR3 is 14 amino acids long. CDR1 is LNHNV, CDR2 YYDKDF, per germline (reference sequence). This CDR3 is CATSPLGGNTEAFF. For the CDR3, the DNA is TGTGCCACCAGCCCGTTAGGGGGCAACACTGAAGCTTTCTTT. Drawing the rest from reference TRBV15 and TRBJ1-1, the complete variable domain is DAMVIQNPRYQVTQFGKPVTLSCSQTLNHNVMYWYQQKSSQAPKLLFHYYDKDFNNEADTPDNFQSRRPNTSFCFLDIRSPGLGDTAMYLCATSPLGGNTEAFFGQGTRLTVV.

This clone was detected ten times or more. The chain employs TRBV5-5 and TRBJ2-3; TRBD2 matches 9 bases. The trim removed 4 bases at V and 3 bases at J, leaving 9 bases unmatched. Germline CDR1 SGHKS, CDR2 YYEKEE (reference sequence). This CDR3 spans 16 amino acids. The DNA of the CDR3 is TGTGCCAGCAGCCCGGGGGCGGGAGGGCCAACAGATACGCAGTATTTT. It yields the protein CASSPGAGGPTDTQYF.

The V call is TRBV7-8, the J call TRBJ1-2; D not resolved. V dropped 4 bases and J dropped 2 bases, with 11 bases sitting between them. Germline CDR1 reads SGHVS; CDR2 reads FQNEAQ. The CDR3 totals 14 residues. The CDR3 here is CASSSRIFNYGYTF. As DNA, the CDR3 is TGTGCCAGCAGCTCGAGGATCTTCAACTATGGCTACACCTTC. Using reference TRBV7-8 and TRBJ1-2 for the parts outside the CDR3, the full variable domain is GAGVSQSPRYKVAKRGQDVALRCDPISGHVSLFWYQQALGQGPEFLTYFQNEAQLDKSGLPSDRFFAERPEGSVSTLKIQRTQQEDSAVYLCASSSRIFNYGYTFGSGTRLTVV.

This clone was recorded only once. V and J are TRBV10-3 and TRBJ2-3; 8 bases line up with TRBD2. The CDR3 extends over 15 amino acids. The V segment lost 6 bases and the J segment 5 bases; nucleotides outside the gene matches: 10. CDR1 is ENHRY and CDR2 is SYGVKD in the germline V gene. The CDR3: CAISRRTSGEDTQYF. The CDR3 DNA reads as TGTGCCATCAGCCGCCGCACTAGCGGAGAAGATACGCAGTATTTT.

The gene calls are TRBV14 and TRBJ2-5; TRBD2 agrees at 7 bases. Germline-derived CDR1 and CDR2 are SGHDN and FVKESK. CDR3 length equals 14 residues. V lost 4 bases, J lost 2 bases, and 4 bases stayed unmatched. CDR3 in amino acids: CASSPLADQETQYF. In DNA, the CDR3 is TGTGCCAGCAGCCCGCTAGCGGATCAAGAGACCCAGTACTTC. Full variable domain (remainder filled in from reference TRBV14 and TRBJ2-5): EAGVTQFPSHSVIEKGQTVTLRCDPISGHDNLYWYRRVMGKEIKFLLHFVKESKQDESGMPNNRFLAERTGGTYSTLKVQPAELEDSGVYFCASSPLADQETQYFGPGTRLLVL.

The chain carries TRBV7-2 and TRBJ2-3, with 14 bases matching TRBD2. CDR3 length: 18 amino acids. Trimming at V came to 4 bases and at J to 6 bases, leaving 12 bases not matched to a gene. Germline-derived CDR1 and CDR2 are SGHTA and FQGNSA. The DNA of the CDR3 is TGTGCCAGCAGCTCCGACGTGGGACTAGCGGGAGATCGGGATACGCAGTATTTT. It codes for CASSSDVGLAGDRDTQYF. Supplemented by reference TRBV7-2 and TRBJ2-3, the full variable domain reads GAGVSQSPSNKVTEKGKDVELRCDPISGHTALYWYRQSLGQGLEFLIYFQGNSAPDKSGLPSDRFSAERTGGSVSTLTIQRTQQEDSAVYLCASSSDVGLAGDRDTQYFGPGTRLTVL.

The chain carries TRBV24-1 and TRBJ1-5; D possibly corresponds to TRBD1 (5 bases). Germline V lookup: CDR1 KGHDR, CDR2 SFDVKD. The CDR3 has 16 amino acids. V shed 3 bases and J shed 7 bases, with 18 bases lying between them. CDR3 residues: CATSDGGGTRAQPQHF. In DNA form, the CDR3 reads TGTGCCACCAGTGATGGGGGAGGGACCCGAGCCCAGCCCCAGCATTTT.

The chain carries TRBV7-2 and TRBJ2-3, with D possibly matching TRBD2 (5 bases). Germline assignment: CDR1 SGHTA and CDR2 FQGNSA. V was clipped by 0 bases and J by 2 bases, with 9 bases between them. The CDR3 has 15 amino acids. CDR3 in amino acids: CASSLAGDSTDTQYF. For the CDR3, the DNA is TGTGCCAGCAGCTTAGCGGGAGATTCCACAGATACGCAGTATTTT. Full variable domain (rest looked up from reference TRBV7-2 and TRBJ2-3): GAGVSQSPSNKVTEKGKDVELRCDPISGHTALYWYRQSLGQGLEFLIYFQGNSAPDKSGLPSDRFSAERTGGSVSTLTIQRTQQEDSAVYLCASSLAGDSTDTQYFGPGTRLTVL.

The rearrangement links TRBV11-2 to TRBJ2-1; D is unclear. Germline CDR1 SGHAT, CDR2 FQNNGV. The ends were cut back, 0 bases at V and 3 bases at J, with 6 bases in the middle. This CDR3 is 14 amino acids long. CDR3 DNA: TGTGCCAGCAGCTTAGATGCTAACTACAATGAGCAGTTCTTC. The encoded protein is CASSLDANYNEQFF.

This clone has more than one count but fewer than ten. This chain links TRBV5-4 with TRBJ2-3; D unresolved. The CDR3 is 11 residues long. Germline CDR1 SGHNT, CDR2 YYREEE (reference sequence). The V end was cut by 3 bases, the J end by 3 bases, with 2 bases between. The chain's CDR3 is CASSSTDTQYF. CDR3 nucleotide sequence: TGTGCCAGCAGCTCAACAGATACGCAGTATTTT.